Listed below are T cell receptor beta chains from one sample, sequenced in a study of vaccination and CD4 T cells after COVID-19. Antigen specificity for these receptors is unknown. TCRdb re-analysed the PCR reads in MiXCR, keeping a single row per CDR3 protein. In the table there are 6,000 to 8,500 distinct CDR3 sequences, 65% to 75% of which are singletons. The specimen sequenced was CD4+ T cells from blood, cultured in vitro. The receptors originated from a human donor who had recovered from COVID-19. CDR3s leave out the opening cysteine and the closing phenylalanine or tryptophan. The D gene is left open where the match is weak.

V gene: TRBV6-1
D gene: -
J gene: TRBJ1-2
CDR3 protein: ASRPRGWGANYGYT

V gene: TRBV7-2
D gene: -
J gene: TRBJ2-5
CDR3 protein: VSSFLGGRGTQY

V gene: TRBV11-2
D gene: TRBD1
J gene: TRBJ2-5
CDR3 protein: ASSLGQGKETQY

V gene: TRBV24-1
D gene: TRBD2
J gene: TRBJ2-7
CDR3 protein: ATSDGRFGAYEQY

V gene: TRBV20-1
D gene: TRBD1
J gene: TRBJ1-5
CDR3 protein: SAPNSGQLNQPQH

V gene: TRBV20-1
D gene: -
J gene: TRBJ2-5
CDR3 protein: SARLKPVGGETQY

V gene: TRBV5-8
D gene: TRBD1
J gene: TRBJ1-6
CDR3 protein: ASSPGQGYNSPLH

V gene: TRBV6-2/TRBV6-3
D gene: TRBD1
J gene: TRBJ1-1
CDR3 protein: ASSTQQGWTEAF

V gene: TRBV4-1
D gene: -
J gene: TRBJ2-4
CDR3 protein: ASSQIRRNIQY

V gene: TRBV2
D gene: TRBD2
J gene: TRBJ2-7
CDR3 protein: ASQAAGGSWEQY

V gene: TRBV19
D gene: -
J gene: TRBJ1-5
CDR3 protein: ASSHPPGPRQPQH

V gene: TRBV7-2
D gene: -
J gene: TRBJ2-4
CDR3 protein: ASSGIAKNIQY

V gene: TRBV11-2
D gene: -
J gene: TRBJ2-7
CDR3 protein: ASSRLRGSYEQY

V gene: TRBV4-3
D gene: -
J gene: TRBJ2-1
CDR3 protein: ASSRAVNTDAKPHEQF

V gene: TRBV7-6
D gene: -
J gene: TRBJ1-1
CDR3 protein: ASSRTVNTEAF

V gene: TRBV7-9
D gene: TRBD1
J gene: -
CDR3 protein: ASRQDRAGEETQY

V gene: TRBV29-1
D gene: TRBD1
J gene: TRBJ1-2
CDR3 protein: SVAGQGKRQGGYT

V gene: TRBV20-1
D gene: -
J gene: TRBJ1-2
CDR3 protein: SAKTGSYGYT

V gene: TRBV7-2
D gene: -
J gene: TRBJ1-6
CDR3 protein: ASSLATYSPLH

V gene: TRBV28
D gene: -
J gene: TRBJ1-6
CDR3 protein: ASSPPTSPLH

V gene: TRBV6-2/TRBV6-3
D gene: -
J gene: TRBJ1-2
CDR3 protein: ASSWITGSYGYT

V gene: TRBV6-2/TRBV6-3
D gene: TRBD2
J gene: TRBJ2-5
CDR3 protein: ASTLGLTSGRGRETQY

V gene: TRBV20-1
D gene: -
J gene: TRBJ1-5
CDR3 protein: SASRGRGSRQPQH

V gene: TRBV20-1
D gene: -
J gene: TRBJ1-2
CDR3 protein: SAPGVYGYT

V gene: TRBV28
D gene: -
J gene: TRBJ1-2
CDR3 protein: ASSPTTNYGYT

V gene: TRBV6-2/TRBV6-3
D gene: TRBD1
J gene: TRBJ1-5
CDR3 protein: ASKKPGQGGKPQH

V gene: TRBV24-1
D gene: TRBD1
J gene: TRBJ2-3
CDR3 protein: ATSPRDRGGADTQY

V gene: TRBV15
D gene: -
J gene: TRBJ2-3
CDR3 protein: ATSRDISWTDTQY

V gene: TRBV25-1
D gene: -
J gene: TRBJ2-2
CDR3 protein: ASRGNGELF

V gene: TRBV20-1
D gene: -
J gene: TRBJ1-2
CDR3 protein: SARGEGPYNYGYT

V gene: TRBV6-1
D gene: -
J gene: TRBJ2-1
CDR3 protein: ASSYTGPSYNEQF

V gene: TRBV7-2
D gene: -
J gene: TRBJ1-5
CDR3 protein: ASSFPGREGGQPQH

V gene: TRBV20-1
D gene: -
J gene: TRBJ1-1
CDR3 protein: SARDPRGLEAF

V gene: TRBV27
D gene: -
J gene: TRBJ1-1
CDR3 protein: ASSFQPNTEAF

V gene: TRBV20-1
D gene: -
J gene: TRBJ2-7
CDR3 protein: SAREGTYEQY

V gene: TRBV15
D gene: TRBD2
J gene: TRBJ2-5
CDR3 protein: ATSRGRLAGSETQY

V gene: TRBV9
D gene: -
J gene: TRBJ2-7
CDR3 protein: ASSVTQGKYEQY

V gene: TRBV20-1
D gene: -
J gene: TRBJ2-3
CDR3 protein: SARPLYSASTDTQY

V gene: TRBV20-1
D gene: -
J gene: TRBJ2-2
CDR3 protein: SASGAGDTGELF